Listed below are T cell receptor beta chains from one sample, sequenced in a study of cytomegalovirus exposure and HLA in healthy donors. Sequencing used immunoSEQ multiplex PCR; TCRdb keeps in-frame clones, though not all of them. Of some 190,000 clones listed, 87% are singletons. Sequencing used PBMCs. These receptors were collected from a boy aged 2 to 10 in good health and CMV-seronegative. Both conserved end residues are part of each CDR3. D genes are given only for firm matches. A row's size may be missing; if present it is once, few, many or a size class.

abundance: .
d_gene: .
v_gene: TRBV6-1
j_gene: TRBJ1-2
CDR3aa: CASSAGGNYGYTF
CDR3nt: TGTGCCAGCAGTGCGGGAGGGAACTATGGCTACACCTTC

abundance: once
d_gene: TRBD1
v_gene: TRBV15
j_gene: TRBJ1-2
CDR3aa: CATSRTGGTLYGYTF
CDR3nt: TGTGCCACCAGCAGGACAGGGGGGACTCTTTATGGCTACACCTTC

abundance: .
d_gene: .
v_gene: TRBV25-1
j_gene: TRBJ2-5
CDR3aa: CASGLDYSGTQYF
CDR3nt: TGTGCCAGCGGACTTGACTACTCGGGGACCCAGTACTTC

abundance: .
d_gene: TRBD1
v_gene: TRBV28
j_gene: TRBJ1-2
CDR3aa: CASSSRTGVIYGYTF
CDR3nt: TGTGCCAGCAGTTCAAGGACAGGGGTGATCTATGGCTACACCTTC

abundance: .
d_gene: .
v_gene: TRBV7-9
j_gene: TRBJ1-5
CDR3aa: CASSSRVLPQHF
CDR3nt: TGTGCCAGCAGCTCCAGGGTTTTGCCCCAGCATTTT

abundance: .
d_gene: TRBD2
v_gene: TRBV7-2
j_gene: TRBJ2-1
CDR3aa: CASSGSGISYNEQFF
CDR3nt: TGTGCCAGCAGCGGTAGCGGGATCTCCTACAATGAGCAGTTCTTC

abundance: .
d_gene: .
v_gene: TRBV7-9
j_gene: TRBJ2-7
CDR3aa: CASSRITTDRARGNEQYF
CDR3nt: TGTGCCAGCAGCCGTATCACCACGGACAGAGCCCGTGGGAACGAGCAGTACTTC

abundance: once
d_gene: TRBD2
v_gene: TRBV18
j_gene: TRBJ2-4
CDR3aa: CASSPYALAGSGGAKNIQYF
CDR3nt: TGTGCCAGCTCACCATACGCACTAGCGGGATCCGGTGGGGCCAAAAACATTCAGTACTTC

abundance: .
d_gene: .
v_gene: TRBV5-5
j_gene: TRBJ1-5
CDR3aa: CASSFGVRGSQPQHF
CDR3nt: TGTGCCAGCAGCTTCGGGGTTAGGGGGAGCCAGCCCCAGCATTTT

abundance: .
d_gene: TRBD2
v_gene: TRBV7-9
j_gene: TRBJ2-1
CDR3aa: CASSPGLAGPYNEQFF
CDR3nt: TGTGCCAGCAGCCCTGGACTAGCGGGCCCCTACAATGAGCAGTTCTTC

abundance: .
d_gene: TRBD1
v_gene: TRBV9
j_gene: TRBJ1-2
CDR3aa: CASSVAAGGNYGYTF
CDR3nt: TGTGCCAGCAGCGTAGCTGCAGGGGGCAACTATGGCTACACCTTC

abundance: .
d_gene: TRBD2
v_gene: TRBV28
j_gene: TRBJ2-7
CDR3aa: CASSLGGVEQYF
CDR3nt: TGTGCCAGCAGCCTGGGGGGGGTCGAGCAGTACTTC

abundance: .
d_gene: TRBD1
v_gene: TRBV27
j_gene: TRBJ1-2
CDR3aa: CASSPDRGEGYTF
CDR3nt: TGTGCCAGCAGTCCTGACAGGGGGGAGGGCTACACCTTC

abundance: .
d_gene: .
v_gene: TRBV6-1
j_gene: TRBJ1-5
CDR3aa: CASRTREYQPQHF
CDR3nt: TGTGCCAGCAGAACTAGGGAATATCAGCCCCAGCATTTT

abundance: .
d_gene: TRBD2
v_gene: TRBV7-9
j_gene: TRBJ2-1
CDR3aa: CASSWPGTSARPSYNEQFF
CDR3nt: TGTGCCAGCAGCTGGCCCGGGACTAGCGCCCGACCTAGCTACAATGAGCAGTTCTTC

abundance: .
d_gene: .
v_gene: TRBV16
j_gene: TRBJ2-1
CDR3aa: CASSHLPGNEQFF
CDR3nt: TGTGCCAGCAGCCACCTTCCAGGGAATGAGCAGTTCTTC

abundance: once
d_gene: .
v_gene: TRBV10-3
j_gene: TRBJ2-7
CDR3aa: CAISDVTENSYEQYF
CDR3nt: TGTGCCATCAGTGACGTGACAGAGAACTCCTACGAGCAGTACTTC

abundance: .
d_gene: .
v_gene: TRBV11-2
j_gene: TRBJ2-1
CDR3aa: CASSSDSPLNEQFF
CDR3nt: TGTGCCAGCAGTTCCGACTCACCACTCAATGAGCAGTTCTTC

abundance: few
d_gene: .
v_gene: TRBV6-5
j_gene: TRBJ2-3
CDR3aa: CASSHNTDTQYF
CDR3nt: TGTGCCAGCAGCCACAATACAGATACGCAGTATTTT

abundance: .
d_gene: .
v_gene: TRBV10-3
j_gene: TRBJ1-5
CDR3aa: CAISEFGSNSNQPQHF
CDR3nt: TGTGCCATCAGTGAGTTTGGCAGTAATAGCAATCAGCCCCAGCATTTT

abundance: once
d_gene: .
v_gene: TRBV2
j_gene: TRBJ1-1
CDR3aa: CASRNGFTEAFF
CDR3nt: TGTGCCAGCAGAAACGGGTTCACTGAAGCTTTCTTT

abundance: .
d_gene: TRBD1
v_gene: TRBV5-1
j_gene: TRBJ1-4
CDR3aa: CASSSLGQGANEKLFF
CDR3nt: TGCGCCAGCAGCTCCCTCGGACAGGGAGCAAACGAAAAACTGTTTTTT

abundance: .
d_gene: .
v_gene: TRBV11-1
j_gene: TRBJ2-2
CDR3aa: CASSGQPNTGELFF
CDR3nt: TGTGCCAGCAGTGGACAACCGAACACCGGGGAGCTGTTTTTT

abundance: .
d_gene: .
v_gene: TRBV6-6
j_gene: TRBJ1-2
CDR3aa: CAVRGYAANYGYTF
CDR3nt: TGTGCCGTCCGAGGGTATGCGGCTAACTATGGCTACACCTTC

abundance: few
d_gene: .
v_gene: TRBV30
j_gene: TRBJ2-7
CDR3aa: CAWSLTGEQYF
CDR3nt: TGTGCCTGGAGTCTTACAGGCGAGCAGTACTTC